These T cell receptor beta chains were read from a single sample in a study of neurological immune-mediated disorders. TCRdb reprocessed the 5' RACE reads with MiXCR, giving one entry per CDR3 protein. The table lists more than 100,000 distinct CDR3 sequences, 10% to 13% of them singletons. The sequenced sample was PBMCs. The receptors were sampled from a female donor with HTLV-1-associated myelopathy (HAM/TSP). CDR3s include the opening cysteine and the closing phenylalanine or tryptophan. The order of the fields is D gene, J gene, V gene, clone size, CDR3 protein, CDR3 DNA. The D gene is left open where the match is weak. A row's size may be missing; if present it is once, few, many or a size class.

D: NA; J: TRBJ1-1; V: TRBV7-9; size: many; CDR3: CASSLVAVNTEAFF; DNA: TGTGCCAGCAGCCTCGTAGCTGTGAACACTGAAGCTTTCTTT
D: NA; J: TRBJ2-1; V: TRBV20-1; size: NA; CDR3: CSARAGAINEQFF; DNA: TGCAGTGCTAGAGCGGGTGCGATCAATGAGCAGTTCTTC
D: NA; J: TRBJ2-1; V: TRBV20-1; size: many; CDR3: CSARRAAGNEQFF; DNA: TGCAGTGCGCGCCGGGCGGCGGGGAATGAGCAGTTCTTC
D: NA; J: TRBJ2-3; V: TRBV5-1; size: many; CDR3: CASSYTDTQYF; DNA: TGCGCCAGCAGCTACACAGATACGCAGTATTTT
D: TRBD2; J: TRBJ2-7; V: TRBV20-1; size: many; CDR3: CSARDGRVAGEQYF; DNA: TGCAGTGCTAGAGATGGGAGGGTAGCGGGTGAGCAGTACTTC
D: NA; J: TRBJ2-5; V: TRBV28; size: many; CDR3: CASSLGGVQGTQYF; DNA: TGTGCCAGCAGTTTAGGCGGGGTCCAGGGGACCCAGTACTTC
D: NA; J: TRBJ2-3; V: TRBV29-1; size: many; CDR3: CSTRTLAYTQYF; DNA: TGCAGTACACGCACCCTCGCGTATACGCAGTATTTT
D: TRBD2; J: TRBJ2-3; V: TRBV5-1; size: many; CDR3: CASSLDLAGGTDTQYF; DNA: TGCGCCAGCAGCTTGGACTTGGCGGGGGGCACAGATACGCAGTATTTT
D: NA; J: TRBJ1-4; V: TRBV4-2; size: many; CDR3: CASSQDWGQEKLFF; DNA: TGTGCCAGCAGCCAAGATTGGGGCCAGGAAAAACTGTTTTTT
D: NA; J: TRBJ2-3; V: TRBV28; size: many; CDR3: CASSLAGPSDTQYF; DNA: TGTGCCAGCAGTTTAGCAGGGCCATCGGATACGCAGTATTTT
D: NA; J: TRBJ2-3; V: TRBV25-1; size: NA; CDR3: CASSEQGRMVDTQYF; DNA: TGTGCCAGCAGTGAACAGGGGAGGATGGTAGATACGCAGTATTTT
D: TRBD1; J: TRBJ2-3; V: TRBV5-1; size: many; CDR3: CASSLRGTGEADTQYF; DNA: TGCGCCAGCAGCTTGAGGGGGACAGGGGAGGCAGATACGCAGTATTTT
D: NA; J: TRBJ2-7; V: TRBV20-1; size: NA; CDR3: CSGYQRGKYF; DNA: TGCAGTGGGTACCAAAGGGGAAAGTACTTC
D: TRBD2; J: TRBJ2-7; V: TRBV11-2; size: NA; CDR3: CASSLVSGGAREQYF; DNA: TGTGCCAGCAGCTTAGTTAGCGGGGGGGCTCGCGAGCAGTACTTC
D: NA; J: TRBJ2-7; V: TRBV10-3; size: many; CDR3: CAISEGNYEQYF; DNA: TGTGCCATCAGTGAAGGGAACTACGAGCAGTACTTC
D: NA; J: TRBJ2-7; V: TRBV20-1; size: many; CDR3: CSAKTDSYEQYF; DNA: TGCAGTGCTAAGACTGACTCCTACGAGCAGTACTTC
D: TRBD1; J: TRBJ1-6; V: TRBV11-2; size: many; CDR3: CASSFFQRQGRYSPLHF; DNA: TGTGCCAGCAGCTTCTTTCAGAGACAGGGGAGATATTCACCCCTCCACTTT
D: NA; J: TRBJ2-3; V: TRBV20-1; size: NA; CDR3: CSALYRLTSGDTQYF; DNA: TGCAGTGCTTTATACCGACTAACTAGTGGGGATACGCAGTATTTT
D: NA; J: TRBJ2-3; V: TRBV28; size: many; CDR3: CASSPTQGQSVTQYF; DNA: TGTGCCAGCAGCCCTACCCAAGGGCAGTCTGTTACGCAGTATTTT
D: TRBD1; J: TRBJ2-7; V: TRBV28; size: few; CDR3: CASSSRDRAYEQYF; DNA: TGTGCCAGCAGTTCCCGGGACAGGGCCTACGAGCAGTACTTC
D: NA; J: TRBJ1-1; V: TRBV10-3; size: many; CDR3: CAIGGKMNTEAFF; DNA: TGTGCCATCGGAGGTAAGATGAACACTGAAGCTTTCTTT
D: NA; J: TRBJ2-1; V: TRBV6-5; size: many; CDR3: CASSYSGIGGNEQFF; DNA: TGTGCCAGCAGTTACTCGGGAATCGGGGGCAATGAGCAGTTCTTC
D: TRBD1; J: TRBJ1-2; V: TRBV12-3/TRBV12-4; size: many; CDR3: CASSPTGSRPFYGYTF; DNA: TGTGCCAGCAGTCCGACAGGGTCCCGACCATTCTATGGCTACACCTTC
D: TRBD1; J: TRBJ2-4; V: TRBV5-1; size: many; CDR3: CASSRSDRGSNIQYF; DNA: TGCGCCAGCAGCCGATCGGACAGGGGGTCCAACATTCAGTACTTC
D: NA; J: TRBJ2-7; V: TRBV5-5; size: many; CDR3: CASSFDRSTYEQYF; DNA: TGTGCCAGCAGCTTCGACAGGTCGACCTACGAGCAGTACTTC
D: NA; J: TRBJ2-2; V: TRBV20-1; size: many; CDR3: CSALNTGELFF; DNA: TGCAGTGCTCTTAACACCGGGGAGCTGTTTTTT
D: TRBD2; J: TRBJ2-4; V: TRBV10-2; size: many; CDR3: CASSPNGLAGKNIQYF; DNA: TGCGCCAGCAGTCCTAACGGGCTAGCGGGGAAAAACATTCAGTACTTC
D: NA; J: TRBJ2-1; V: TRBV5-1; size: many; CDR3: CASSLRLDEQFF; DNA: TGCGCCAGCAGTCTGCGATTGGATGAGCAGTTCTTC
D: NA; J: TRBJ2-1; V: TRBV4-3; size: many; CDR3: CASSQDYRAPYNEQFF; DNA: TGCGCCAGCAGCCAAGACTATCGGGCTCCCTACAATGAGCAGTTCTTC
D: NA; J: TRBJ2-1; V: TRBV24-1; size: many; CDR3: CATSELSEQFF; DNA: TGTGCCACCAGTGAATTGTCGGAGCAGTTCTTC
D: NA; J: TRBJ2-2; V: TRBV24-1; size: many; CDR3: CATSTGGTSNTGELFF; DNA: TGTGCCACCAGTACCGGGGGGACATCGAACACCGGGGAGCTGTTTTTT
D: NA; J: TRBJ2-1; V: TRBV10-3; size: many; CDR3: CAISTDPRNEQFF; DNA: TGTGCCATCAGTACGGACCCTCGGAATGAGCAGTTCTTC
D: NA; J: TRBJ1-1; V: TRBV5-1; size: many; CDR3: CASSLARQENTEAFF; DNA: TGCGCCAGCAGCTTGGCCAGGCAGGAGAACACTGAAGCTTTCTTT
D: NA; J: TRBJ2-5; V: TRBV5-1; size: NA; CDR3: CASSFRGASAGETQYF; DNA: TGCGCCAGCAGCTTTCGGGGGGCTTCGGCGGGAGAGACCCAGTACTTC
D: NA; J: TRBJ1-4; V: TRBV27; size: many; CDR3: CASSPWGFQEKLFF; DNA: TGTGCCAGCAGCCCTTGGGGATTCCAAGAAAAACTGTTTTTT
D: NA; J: TRBJ2-3; V: TRBV6-1; size: NA; CDR3: CASSEAGLTQYF; DNA: TGTGCCAGCAGTGAAGCGGGACTGACGCAGTATTTT
D: NA; J: TRBJ2-3; V: TRBV6-6; size: NA; CDR3: CASGLALHTQYF; DNA: TGTGCCAGCGGGCTAGCGTTGCACACGCAGTATTTT
D: NA; J: TRBJ1-4; V: TRBV12-3/TRBV12-4; size: NA; CDR3: CASSHRRGNEKLFF; DNA: TGTGCCAGCAGCCACCGACGGGGAAATGAAAAACTGTTTTTT
D: NA; J: TRBJ1-1; V: TRBV5-1; size: NA; CDR3: CASSLSAGNTEAFF; DNA: TGCGCCAGCAGCTTGTCGGCAGGGAACACTGAAGCTTTCTTT
D: TRBD1; J: TRBJ2-2; V: TRBV7-9; size: many; CDR3: CASSWDRVNTGELFF; DNA: TGTGCCAGCAGCTGGGACAGAGTTAACACCGGGGAGCTGTTTTTT
D: NA; J: TRBJ1-1; V: TRBV20-1; size: many; CDR3: CSVSTGPNTEAFF; DNA: TGCAGTGTCTCGACAGGTCCGAACACTGAAGCTTTCTTT
D: NA; J: TRBJ1-2; V: TRBV12-3/TRBV12-4; size: many; CDR3: CASSLAGRVQYYGYTF; DNA: TGTGCCAGCAGTTTAGCGGGCAGGGTACAGTACTATGGCTACACCTTC